Shown below are 5 T cell receptor beta chains from a single sample sequenced in a study of blood T cell repertoires in COVID-19 (dated by TCRdb to about 2020). The protocol used for the library was the immunoSEQ multiplex PCR assay. TCRdb took over this immuneACCESS table, retaining in-frame rearrangements with V and J assigned. Such tables are incomplete; in checked studies, under half of the missing clones stem from an unresolved V gene, and the remainder is unexplained. The sample table lists 25,000 to 35,000 clones, roughly 82% of them with a count of one. The ten most abundant clones make up around 2% of the sample. Sequenced sample: peripheral blood. All receptors come from an elderly man with active or convalescent COVID-19.

Comments on this clone: This specimen includes other DNA sequences encoding the same CDR3. V and J are TRBV28 and TRBJ1-5; D is undetermined. V gave up 3 bases and J gave up 13 bases, with 16 bases separating them. This CDR3 contains 13 residues. The germline V gene encodes CDR1 MDHEN and CDR2 SYDVKM. The CDR3 is CASSFAGSGPQHF. In DNA form, the CDR3 reads TGTGCCAGCAGTTTTGCGGGGAGCGGACCACAGCATTTT.

The chain joins TRBV10-3 to TRBJ1-5, with D unclear. There are 14 residues in the CDR3. V was trimmed by 11 bases and J by 0 bases, leaving 14 bases between them. Germline CDR1 ENHRY, CDR2 SYGVKD. CDR3 sequence: CASSEDYSNQPQHF. In DNA, the CDR3 is TGTGCCTCATCCGAGGACTATAGCAATCAGCCCCAGCATTTT.

The rearrangement uses TRBV12-3 or TRBV12-4 and TRBJ2-5, with TRBD2 matching over 10 bases. The CDR3 covers 13 residues. The V and J ends lost 8 bases and 6 bases, in that order; junction bases with no gene match: 6. In DNA, the CDR3 is TGTGCCAGCCAGCGGGAGGGCGTGAAGACCCAGTACTTC. Protein sequence: CASQREGVKTQYF.

The chain has TRBV28 and TRBJ1-2; possible D gene TRBD1, 6 bases. The V end was cut by 5 bases, the J end by 8 bases, with 15 bases between. Germline CDR1 is MDHEN and CDR2 is SYDVKM. This CDR3 contains 13 residues. CDR3 sequence: CASSTGSIGGYTF. Written as DNA, the CDR3 is TGTGCCAGCAGTACAGGGAGCATCGGAGGCTACACCTTC.

This clone was counted a few times. The chain uses TRBV23-1 and TRBJ1-6; TRBD1 agrees at 12 bases. TRBV23-1 is reported as an ORF; its role is uncertain. CDR3 length equals 16 residues. Germline trimming cut 2 bases from V and 8 bases from J; bases unmatched to any gene: 4. For the CDR3, the DNA is TGCGCCAGCAGTCAAGCCGGGACAGGGGGCGATTCACCCCTCCACTTT. Residues: CASSQAGTGGDSPLHF.